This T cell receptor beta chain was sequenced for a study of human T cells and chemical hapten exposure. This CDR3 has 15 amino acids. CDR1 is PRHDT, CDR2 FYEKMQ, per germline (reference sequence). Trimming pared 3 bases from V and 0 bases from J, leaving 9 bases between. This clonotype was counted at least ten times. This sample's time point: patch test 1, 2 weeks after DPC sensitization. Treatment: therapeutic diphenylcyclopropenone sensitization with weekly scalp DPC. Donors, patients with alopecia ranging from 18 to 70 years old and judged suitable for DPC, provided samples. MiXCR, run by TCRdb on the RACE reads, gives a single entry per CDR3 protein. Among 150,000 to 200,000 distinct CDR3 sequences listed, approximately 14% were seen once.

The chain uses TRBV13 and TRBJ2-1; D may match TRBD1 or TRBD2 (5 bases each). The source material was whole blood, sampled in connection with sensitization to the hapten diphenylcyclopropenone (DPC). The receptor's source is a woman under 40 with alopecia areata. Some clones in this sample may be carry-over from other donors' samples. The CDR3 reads CASSFQRGSYNEQFF. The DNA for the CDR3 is TGTGCCAGCAGCTTTCAGAGGGGCTCCTACAATGAGCAGTTCTTC. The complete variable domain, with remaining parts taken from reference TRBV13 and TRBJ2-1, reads AAGVIQSPRHLIKEKRETATLKCYPIPRHDTVYWYQQGPGQDPQFLISFYEKMQSDKGSIPDRFSAQQFSDYHSELNMSSLELGDSALYFCASSFQRGSYNEQFFGPGTRLTVL.